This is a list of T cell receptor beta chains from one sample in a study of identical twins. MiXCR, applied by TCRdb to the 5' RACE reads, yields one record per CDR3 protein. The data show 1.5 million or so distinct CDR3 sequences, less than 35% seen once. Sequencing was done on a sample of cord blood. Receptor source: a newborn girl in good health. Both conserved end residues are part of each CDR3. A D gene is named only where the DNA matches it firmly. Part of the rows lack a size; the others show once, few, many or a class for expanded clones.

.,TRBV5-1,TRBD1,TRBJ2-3,CASSPGTVYPDTQYF,TGCGCCAGCAGCCCCGGGACAGTCTATCCAGATACGCAGTATTTT
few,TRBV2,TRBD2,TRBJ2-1,CASTYGTSGINEQFF,TGTGCCAGCACCTACGGGACTAGCGGGATCAATGAGCAGTTCTTC
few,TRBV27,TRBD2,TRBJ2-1,CASSPTGGENENEQFF,TGTGCCAGCAGCCCAACTGGGGGGGAAAATGAGAATGAGCAGTTCTTC
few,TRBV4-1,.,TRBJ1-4,CASSQDRWTVGTNEKLFF,TGCGCCAGCAGCCAAGACCGGTGGACAGTGGGAACTAATGAAAAACTGTTTTTT
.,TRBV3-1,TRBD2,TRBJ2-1,CASSQEVLAGANEQFF,TGTGCCAGCAGCCAAGAAGTACTAGCGGGGGCCAATGAGCAGTTCTTC
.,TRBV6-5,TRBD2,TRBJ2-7,CASSSFSGRATEQYF,TGTGCCAGCAGCTCGTTTAGCGGGAGGGCCACCGAGCAGTACTTC
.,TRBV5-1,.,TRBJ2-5,CASSFPAGETQYF,TGCGCCAGCAGCTTTCCAGCGGGCGAGACCCAGTACTTC
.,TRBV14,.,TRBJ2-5,CASSQRVVQETQYF,TGTGCCAGCAGCCAGCGGGTTGTCCAAGAGACCCAGTACTTC
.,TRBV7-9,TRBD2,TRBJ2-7,CASGSSGIAYEQYF,TGTGCCAGCGGTTCTAGCGGGATTGCCTACGAGCAGTACTTC
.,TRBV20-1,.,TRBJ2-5,CSAQTRETQYF,TGCAGTGCTCAGACCCGCGAGACCCAGTACTTC
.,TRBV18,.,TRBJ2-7,CASSPLSPRVRYF,TGTGCCAGCTCACCACTTTCCCCCAGGGTTCGGTACTTC
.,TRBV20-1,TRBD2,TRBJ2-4,CSAPREGKSIQYF,TGCAGTGCCCCGCGGGAGGGCAAAAGCATTCAGTACTTC
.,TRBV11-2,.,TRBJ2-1,CASSRLAIVHYNEQFF,TGTGCCAGCAGCCGTCTGGCCATAGTCCATTACAATGAGCAGTTCTTC
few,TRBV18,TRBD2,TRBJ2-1,CASSRPILAGPADEQFF,TGTGCCAGCTCACGACCTATACTAGCGGGCCCGGCGGATGAGCAGTTCTTC
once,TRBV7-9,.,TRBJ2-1,CASSLGLPLRHNEQFF,TGTGCCAGCAGCTTAGGGCTACCCCTCAGGCACAATGAGCAGTTCTTC
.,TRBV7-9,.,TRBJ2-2,CASSLAQGFGGELFF,TGTGCCAGCAGCTTAGCCCAGGGTTTCGGCGGGGAGCTGTTTTTT